This T cell receptor beta chain was identified in a study of identical twins. At least ten counts were recorded for this clonotype. After template switching added a universal primer site, the resulting cDNA carried unique molecular identifiers. TCRdb itself ran the 5' RACE reads through MiXCR, one entry per CDR3 protein. The table includes about 900,000 distinct CDR3 sequences, approximately 13% detected once. This CDR3 comprises 13 residues. Germline CDR1 and CDR2: MGHRA and YSYEKL. Trimming cost V 4 bases and J 4 bases, with 10 bases left between them. This same sample was also taken into another study, of yellow fever vaccine responses in identical twins. This second report adds: As reported, the vaccine T cell response of twins seemed partly convergent and partly personalized.

The rearrangement joins TRBV4-1 to TRBJ2-5; no reliable D call. The source of this sequence is a woman aged 18 to 35 in good health. The source material was PBMCs. The CDR3 DNA sequence: TGCGCCAGCAGCCGTCAGGTGTCAGAGACCCAGTACTTC. Translating it yields CASSRQVSETQYF.